One and the same sample provided the 31 T cell receptor beta chains below, sequenced in a study of shared clonotypes between healthy human individuals. CD45RO-negative, CCR7-selected cells formed the naive CD8 fraction, which excluded terminally differentiated effector memory CD45RA+ cells. Assay: immunoSEQ multiplex PCR; the TCRdb copy retains only in-frame clones and omits some. The sample carries around 550,000 clones, 85% to 95% recorded once. Sequencing input: naive CD8+ T cells sorted from blood. The receptors were gathered from a woman aged 25 to 39 in good health.

The chain is built from TRBV4-1 and TRBJ2-7; 7 positions match TRBD2. Germline-derived CDR1 and CDR2 are MGHRA and YSYEKL. The J segment lost 6 bases and the V segment lost 3 bases, leaving 5 bases of the junction unmatched. CDR3 length equals 13 residues. The CDR3, as DNA: TGCGCCAGCAGCCACGCGACGGGGGGCGAGCAGTACTTC. Its translation is CASSHATGGEQYF.

Regarding this clone: Other DNA variants within this sample encode the same CDR3. The genes are TRBV27 and TRBJ2-7; perhaps TRBD2 as D (7 bases). V was clipped by 3 bases and J by 2 bases, with 14 bases between them. This CDR3 region has 15 residues. Germline lookup yields CDR1 MNHEY and CDR2 SMNVEV (reference sequence). The CDR3 DNA reads TGTGCCAGCAGTTTGGCGACGGGGGGCCCCTACGAGCAGTACTTC. This gives the protein CASSLATGGPYEQYF.

This CDR3 reads CASSIGTGLTDTQYF. The CDR3 nucleotides read TGTGCCAGTAGTATTGGGACAGGGCTCACAGATACGCAGTATTTT. The chain carries TRBV19 and TRBJ2-3; 9 bases match TRBD1. CDR3 length equals 15 residues. Trimming removed 3 bases from V and 2 bases from J; junction bases left unmatched: 3. Germline V gene data show CDR1 as LNHDA and CDR2 as SQIVND (reference sequence).

This chain links TRBV29-1 with TRBJ1-1; D is ambiguous. CDR1 and CDR2 (germline): SQVTM, ANQGSEA. This CDR3 region has 11 residues. Trimming stripped 1 base from V and 6 bases from J, with 6 bases between. In DNA form, the CDR3 reads TGCAGCGTTGAAGGTCTGGCTGAAGCTTTCTTT. This encodes CSVEGLAEAFF.

The chain combines TRBV7-2 with TRBJ2-3; 8 bases fit TRBD2. The CDR3 is 16 amino acids. V lost 5 bases, J lost 1 base, and 8 bases stayed unmatched. Germline CDR1 SGHTA, CDR2 FQGNSA. The CDR3 here is CASSTRVAGRTDTQYF. In DNA form, the CDR3 reads TGTGCCAGCAGCACCAGAGTAGCGGGACGCACAGATACGCAGTATTTT. The full variable domain, in which reference TRBV7-2 and TRBJ2-3 provide the parts outside the CDR3, is GAGVSQSPSNKVTEKGKDVELRCDPISGHTALYWYRQSLGQGLEFLIYFQGNSAPDKSGLPSDRFSAERTGGSVSTLTIQRTQQEDSAVYLCASSTRVAGRTDTQYFGPGTRLTVL.

This rearrangement joins TRBV29-1 to TRBJ2-7; D is uncertain. CDR1 and CDR2 from the germline V gene are SQVTM and ANQGSEA. The length of the CDR3 is 12 residues. V was trimmed by 5 bases and J by 2 bases, leaving 10 bases between them. This CDR3 reads CSVLGQPYEQYF. The CDR3 coding sequence is TGCAGCGTTCTAGGGCAACCCTACGAGCAGTACTTC.

V gene TRBV7-9 combines with J gene TRBJ2-1, with no clear D. This CDR3 has 16 residues. V was pared by 2 bases and J by 6 bases, with 17 bases between. Germline loops: CDR1 SEHNR, CDR2 FQNEAQ (reference sequence). The CDR3 nucleotides read TGTGCCAGCAGCTTACATCGGCTCCCCGCTCCCAATGAGCAGTTCTTC. Protein: CASSLHRLPAPNEQFF.

The V and J genes are TRBV7-2 and TRBJ2-3; tentatively, D is TRBD1 (6 bases). Germline assignment: CDR1 SGHTA and CDR2 FQGNSA. V lost 3 bases, J lost 2 bases, and 12 bases lay in between. This CDR3 contains 15 residues. The CDR3, as DNA: TGTGCCAGCAGCTTCCGGGACAAAAACACAGATACGCAGTATTTT. Residues: CASSFRDKNTDTQYF.

The chain links TRBV28 to TRBJ2-1; no definite D call. V was trimmed by 3 bases and J by 4 bases, leaving 7 bases between them. Germline values: CDR1 MDHEN, CDR2 SYDVKM. The CDR3 is made up of 13 amino acids. The CDR3 here is CASSFQVYNEQFF. Written as DNA, the CDR3 is TGTGCCAGCAGTTTTCAAGTTTACAATGAGCAGTTCTTC. The full variable domain, its missing parts supplied by reference TRBV28 and TRBJ2-1, is DVKVTQSSRYLVKRTGEKVFLECVQDMDHENMFWYRQDPGLGLRLIYFSYDVKMKEKGDIPEGYSVSREKKERFSLILESASTNQTSMYLCASSFQVYNEQFFGPGTRLTVL.

This chain joins TRBV28 and TRBJ1-5; D gene ambiguous. The CDR3 runs to 12 residues. The V end lost 5 bases, the J end lost 6 bases, and 8 bases lay between the germline ends. Germline CDR1 and CDR2: MDHEN and SYDVKM. CDR3: CASSPEGQPQHF. The DNA for the CDR3 is TGTGCCAGCAGTCCAGAGGGTCAGCCCCAGCATTTT.

The V and J genes are TRBV7-9 and TRBJ1-5; tentatively, D is TRBD1 (5 bases). CDR1 is SEHNR, CDR2 FQNEAQ, per germline (reference sequence). Trimming took 5 bases from V and 3 from J, leaving 11 bases between them. The CDR3 loop spans 14 amino acids. CDR3 sequence (DNA): TGTGCCAGCAGCCCCGGGGGAACCAATCAGCCCCAGCATTTT. Its translation is CASSPGGTNQPQHF. Together with reference TRBV7-9 and TRBJ1-5, the CDR3 gives the full variable domain: DTGVSQNPRHKITKRGQNVTFRCDPISEHNRLYWYRQTLGQGPEFLTYFQNEAQLEKSRLLSDRFSAERPKGSFSTLEIQRTEQGDSAMYLCASSPGGTNQPQHFGDGTRLSIL.

The chain is built from TRBV2 and TRBJ2-5; the D gene is possibly TRBD2 (6 bases). The DNA end lines up better with TRBJ2-7; the J call may be wrong. Germline loops: CDR1 SNHLY, CDR2 FYNNEI. The CDR3 extends over 15 amino acids. The CDR3 loop reads CASSVMRDVSYEQYF. As DNA, the CDR3 is TGTGCCAGCAGTGTTATGCGGGACGTTTCCTACGAGCAGTACTTC.

Turning to this clone: One end of the junction does not line up with germline, which may come from a read error. V usage is TRBV5-5 and J usage is TRBJ2-7; the D gene could be TRBD1 or TRBD2 (5 bases each). The CDR3 is 15 amino acids. CDR1 is SGHKS, CDR2 YYEKEE, per germline (reference sequence). The chain's CDR3 is CASSQGAGLGNEQYF. CDR3 coding DNA: TGCGCCAGCAGCCAAGGGGCGGGTCTCGGGAACGAGCAGTACTTC.

The CDR3 here is CASSLQGYTEAFF. CDR3 nucleotide sequence: TGTGCCAGCAGTTTACAGGGGTACACTGAAGCTTTCTTT. The chain has TRBV28 and TRBJ1-1; weak D call: TRBD1 (6 bases). V dropped 2 bases and J dropped 3 bases, with 7 bases sitting between them. Germline V gene lookup returns CDR1 MDHEN and CDR2 SYDVKM. This CDR3 is 13 amino acids long.

This chain links TRBV6-5 with TRBJ2-7; D possibly corresponds to TRBD2 (6 bases). Trimming cost V 5 bases and J 7 bases, with 21 bases left between them. From germline, CDR1 is MNHEY and CDR2 SVGAGI. The CDR3 is made up of 15 amino acids. The CDR3 DNA sequence: TGTGCCAGCAGTCCCTCTACGGGACTCGGAGTAGAGCAGTACTTC. It is translated as CASSPSTGLGVEQYF.

For the CDR3, the DNA is TGTGCCAGCAGCCGGGCGTCCCTAGCGGGAGGCTACGAGCAGTACTTC. Its translation is CASSRASLAGGYEQYF. The V call is TRBV16, the J call TRBJ2-7, with 11 bases aligning to TRBD2. Per the germline V gene, CDR1 is KGHSY and CDR2 is FQNENV. The CDR3 runs 16 residues. The V and J ends lost 4 bases and 3 bases, in that order; junction bases with no gene match: 8.

This chain uses TRBV28 with TRBJ2-1; 8 bases align to TRBD2. From germline, CDR1 is MDHEN and CDR2 SYDVKM. This CDR3 has 14 amino acids. J gave up 5 bases and V 3 bases, and 3 bases lay outside the gene matches. CDR3 sequence reads: CASSLWREDNEQFF. The CDR3 DNA sequence: TGTGCCAGCAGTTTGTGGCGGGAGGACAATGAGCAGTTCTTC.

This clone was seen just once. The V gene is TRBV29-1, the J gene TRBJ2-7; perhaps TRBD1 as D (5 bases). CDR1 and CDR2 from the germline V gene are SQVTM and ANQGSEA. Trimming took off 8 bases at V and 2 bases at J, with 13 bases between the two ends. The CDR3 contains 12 residues. The chain's CDR3 is CSTQDGAYEQYF. CDR3 nucleotide sequence: TGCAGCACACAGGACGGCGCCTACGAGCAGTACTTC.

V usage is TRBV27 and J usage is TRBJ2-7; D not resolved. This CDR3 spans 14 amino acids. Trimming shortened V by 6 bases and J by 2 bases, and 14 bases separated the two germline ends. Per germline, CDR1 MNHEY and CDR2 SMNVEV (reference sequence). The CDR3 protein is CASRTRTETYEQYF. The CDR3 nucleotides read TGTGCCAGCAGAACCCGGACGGAAACCTACGAGCAGTACTTC.

This chain connects TRBV5-1 to TRBJ1-2; a possible D gene is TRBD1 (6 bases). V was trimmed by 3 bases and J by 3 bases, leaving 15 bases between them. The CDR3 is 15 residues long. Germline V gene sequence: CDR1 SGHRS, CDR2 YFSETQ. In DNA form, the CDR3 reads TGCGCCAGCAGCTCCGAAGGGCGGGGGCACTATGGCTACACCTTC. Translation gives CASSSEGRGHYGYTF.

The CDR3 region has the DNA TGTGCCAGCAGCTTGGTGGGGACCGCCCGGGGCGAGCAGTACTTC. The encoded protein is CASSLVGTARGEQYF. V and J are TRBV5-6 and TRBJ2-7; D tentatively fits TRBD1 or TRBD2 (5 bases each). Germline assignment: CDR1 SGHDT and CDR2 YYEEEE. V lost 0 bases and J 6 bases, leaving 16 bases between the germline ends. This CDR3 contains 15 residues.

The genes are TRBV2 and TRBJ1-1; 7 positions match TRBD1. Germline loops: CDR1 SNHLY, CDR2 FYNNEI. This CDR3 comprises 18 residues. Losses at the gene ends were 3 bases for V and 4 bases for J; bases not matched to a gene: 17. The DNA for the CDR3 is TGTGCCAGCAGTGACCCAAGAGACAGGGCGTCGATAGGCACTGAAGCTTTCTTT. Translated, it gives CASSDPRDRASIGTEAFF.

The rearrangement uses TRBV7-9 and TRBJ2-5; TRBD2 aligns across 11 bases. V shed 4 bases and J 2 bases; nucleotides not matched to a gene: 3. From germline, CDR1 is SEHNR and CDR2 FQNEAQ (reference sequence). CDR3 length: 15 amino acids. The CDR3 region has the DNA TGTGCCAGCAGCTCGACTAGCGGGACTCAAGAGACCCAGTACTTC. Its translation: CASSSTSGTQETQYF.

V gene TRBV27 combines with J gene TRBJ2-5; 7 bases map to TRBD1. The end of the DNA aligns better with TRBJ2-7, so the J call may be wrong. The CDR3 sequence is 13 residues long. Germline-derived CDR1 and CDR2 are MNHEY and SMNVEV (reference sequence). This CDR3 reads CAPGQRLGYEQYF. The DNA of the CDR3 is TGTGCCCCGGGACAGCGACTTGGCTACGAGCAGTACTTC.

The chain joins TRBV2 to TRBJ2-1; 9 bases are a match to TRBD1. Unmatched junction bases numbered 5, after V lost 0 bases and J lost 8 bases. The CDR3 contains 15 residues. Germline V gene data show CDR1 as SNHLY and CDR2 as FYNNEI. DNA for the CDR3: TGTGCCAGCAGTGAAGCTCCCACAGGGGGCCATGAGCAGTTCTTC. Protein sequence: CASSEAPTGGHEQFF. Full variable domain (remainder filled in from reference TRBV2 and TRBJ2-1): EPEVTQTPSHQVTQMGQEVILRCVPISNHLYFYWYRQILGQKVEFLVSFYNNEISEKSEIFDDQFSVERPDGSNFTLKIRSTKLEDSAMYFCASSEAPTGGHEQFFGPGTRLTVL.

The chain is built from TRBV5-1 and TRBJ2-3; TRBD2 agrees at 7 bases. This CDR3 spans 15 amino acids. Germline values: CDR1 SGHRS, CDR2 YFSETQ. After removal of 0 bases from V and 4 bases from J, the junction contained 5 bases not matched to a gene. CDR3 sequence reads: CASSLARREADTQYF. DNA for the CDR3: TGCGCCAGCAGCTTGGCTCGACGGGAGGCAGATACGCAGTATTTT.

To note about this clone: This CDR3 is also generated by other DNA sequences in the sample. The gene calls are TRBV27 and TRBJ2-7; 14 bases agree with TRBD2. The V gene end was trimmed by 5 bases and the J gene end by 3 bases; junction bases not matched to a gene: 3. This CDR3 is 15 amino acids long. CDR1 and CDR2 from the germline V gene are MNHEY and SMNVEV (reference sequence). CDR3 nucleotide sequence: TGTGCCAGCAGTCCCGGGACTAGCGGGAGCTACGAGCAGTACTTC. Its protein product is CASSPGTSGSYEQYF.

The chain recombines TRBV5-4 with TRBJ1-2; TRBD1 agrees at 7 bases. The junction had 10 bases not matched to a gene; V was cut back by 1 base and J by 4 bases. The length of the CDR3 is 16 residues. Germline V gene sequence: CDR1 SGHNT, CDR2 YYREEE (reference sequence). In DNA form, the CDR3 reads TGTGCCAGCAGCTTGAGACGGGACAGTTACGGCTATGGCTACACCTTC. The encoded protein is CASSLRRDSYGYGYTF.

The V gene is TRBV7-9, the J gene TRBJ1-1; D remains unclear. CDR3 length: 12 residues. V was cut by 4 bases and J by 1 base, with 4 bases left in between. Germline V gene lookup returns CDR1 SEHNR and CDR2 FQNEAQ (reference sequence). CDR3 in DNA: TGTGCCAGCAGCTGGGGGAACACTGAAGCTTTCTTT. This gives the protein CASSWGNTEAFF.

The chain couples TRBV4-1 to TRBJ2-3, with D perhaps matching TRBD2 (6 bases). The V and J ends lost 3 bases and 2 bases respectively, with 9 bases between them. Germline lookup yields CDR1 MGHRA and CDR2 YSYEKL. The CDR3 totals 14 residues. CDR3 sequence (DNA): TGCGCCAGCAGCCATAAGCGGGTCACAGATACGCAGTATTTT. It codes for CASSHKRVTDTQYF.

The CDR3 sequence: CASSLLEGRTEAFF. DNA of the CDR3: TGCGCCAGCAGCCTGCTCGAGGGGCGGACTGAAGCTTTCTTT. This rearrangement joins TRBV4-1 to TRBJ1-1; possible D gene TRBD1, 5 bases. Looked up from germline, CDR1 is MGHRA and CDR2 is YSYEKL. V was shortened by 4 bases and J by 5 bases, with 14 bases between the two germline ends. This CDR3 contains 14 residues.